These T cell receptor beta chains were read from a single sample in a study of beta chain features in type 1 diabetes. Assay: immunoSEQ multiplex PCR; the TCRdb copy retains only in-frame clones and omits some. The sample holds about 710,000 clones, roughly 13% seen once. The sequenced sample consisted of naive CD4+ T cells from blood. These receptors were taken from a man in his late teens or twenties with type 1 diabetes. CDR3s include the opening cysteine and the closing phenylalanine or tryptophan. The order of the fields is V gene, clone size, J gene, D gene, CDR3 DNA, CDR3 protein. D genes are given only for firm matches. Expanded clones get a size class; other rows say once, few or many, or leave the size out.

V: TRBV7-9; size: NA; J: TRBJ2-1; D: TRBD2; DNA: TGTGCCAGCAGCCCTAACGGACTAGCGGGAGCTAGGGAGCAGTTCTTC; CDR3: CASSPNGLAGAREQFF
V: TRBV20-1; size: NA; J: TRBJ2-7; D: NA; DNA: TGCAGTGCTGGGGGGTACGAGCAGTACTTC; CDR3: CSAGGYEQYF
V: TRBV10-2; size: few; J: TRBJ2-5; D: TRBD1; DNA: TGCGCCAGCACGAACAGGGGGAAGGAGACCCAGTACTTC; CDR3: CASTNRGKETQYF
V: TRBV6-6; size: few; J: TRBJ2-5; D: TRBD2; DNA: TGTGCCAGCAGTTCCCCGGGAGGGGGGGAGACCCAGTACTTC; CDR3: CASSSPGGGETQYF
V: TRBV9; size: few; J: TRBJ2-5; D: TRBD2; DNA: TGTGCCAGCAGCGTCGGGACTAGCGGGAGGGGAGAGACCCAGTACTTC; CDR3: CASSVGTSGRGETQYF
V: TRBV9; size: few; J: TRBJ1-5; D: NA; DNA: TGTGCCAGCAGCGCCTCACAGGATCAGCCCCAGCATTTT; CDR3: CASSASQDQPQHF
V: TRBV5-1; size: NA; J: TRBJ2-2; D: TRBD2; DNA: TGCGCCAGCAGCTTGGTCGGTAGCGGGAGCGGAGCCGGGGAGCTGTTTTTT; CDR3: CASSLVGSGSGAGELFF
V: TRBV28; size: few; J: TRBJ1-4; D: NA; DNA: TGTGCCAGCAGTTTAGTACCAAGAAAACTGTTTTTT; CDR3: CASSLVPRKLFF
V: TRBV11-2; size: NA; J: TRBJ1-2; D: NA; DNA: TGTGCCAGCAGCTCGGATAGCTATGGCTACACCTTC; CDR3: CASSSDSYGYTF
V: TRBV19; size: NA; J: TRBJ1-2; D: TRBD1; DNA: TGTGCCAGTAGCCCGGACAGGGTCTATGGCTACACCTTC; CDR3: CASSPDRVYGYTF
V: TRBV4-1; size: NA; J: TRBJ2-3; D: TRBD2; DNA: TGCGCCAGCAGCCAAGATCCGGGACTAGCAAGAACAGATACGCAGTATTTT; CDR3: CASSQDPGLARTDTQYF
V: TRBV30; size: few; J: TRBJ1-5; D: NA; DNA: TGTGCCTGGAGGAAAACAGTCAATCAGCCCCAGCATTTT; CDR3: CAWRKTVNQPQHF
V: TRBV7-2; size: NA; J: TRBJ2-1; D: NA; DNA: TGTGCCAGCAGCCCGGGAGGACAGCTCTCCTACAATGAGCAGTTCTTC; CDR3: CASSPGGQLSYNEQFF
V: TRBV30; size: few; J: TRBJ2-4; D: TRBD2; DNA: TGTGCCTGCCCAGGACGGGCGGGAGGGGGAAACATTCAGTACTTC; CDR3: CACPGRAGGGNIQYF
V: TRBV30; size: NA; J: TRBJ1-6; D: NA; DNA: TGTGCCTGGAATTGGCAGGGGAATTCACCCCTCCACTTT; CDR3: CAWNWQGNSPLHF
V: TRBV2; size: few; J: TRBJ2-1; D: TRBD2; DNA: TGTGCCAGCAGTGAGACTAGCGTCCATGAGCAGTTCTTC; CDR3: CASSETSVHEQFF
V: TRBV5-6; size: NA; J: TRBJ1-2; D: NA; DNA: TGTGCCAGCAGCGCCGTGGGCAACTATGGCTACACCTTC; CDR3: CASSAVGNYGYTF
V: TRBV18; size: few; J: TRBJ1-3; D: TRBD1; DNA: TGTGCCAGCTCACCAGGACAGGGCAACACCATATATTTT; CDR3: CASSPGQGNTIYF
V: TRBV30; size: NA; J: TRBJ1-5; D: TRBD1; DNA: TGTGCCTGGAGTTTTGAGACGGGCAGGGGGAATCAGCCCCAGCATTTT; CDR3: CAWSFETGRGNQPQHF
V: TRBV30; size: few; J: TRBJ1-2; D: NA; DNA: TGTGCCTGGAGTCCCCAACAGAAATATGGCTACACCTTC; CDR3: CAWSPQQKYGYTF
V: TRBV10-3; size: few; J: TRBJ2-7; D: TRBD2; DNA: TGTGCCATCAGGGGCAGCGATAGCGGGGCTTATTACGAGCAGTACTTC; CDR3: CAIRGSDSGAYYEQYF
V: TRBV7-3; size: NA; J: TRBJ2-3; D: TRBD1; DNA: TGTGCCAGCAGCAAAACCGGGACAGGGGATCATACGCAGTATTTT; CDR3: CASSKTGTGDHTQYF
V: TRBV30; size: NA; J: TRBJ1-2; D: TRBD1; DNA: TGTGCCTGGAGCCGTGGGCTTGGGACAGGGGACGGCTACACCTTC; CDR3: CAWSRGLGTGDGYTF
V: TRBV18; size: few; J: TRBJ1-1; D: TRBD1; DNA: TGTGCCAGCTCACCGGGACAGGGACGTTTTACTGAAGCTTTCTTT; CDR3: CASSPGQGRFTEAFF
V: TRBV9; size: NA; J: TRBJ1-1; D: NA; DNA: TGTGCCAGCAGCGTGAACCCCATGAACACTGAAGCTTTCTTT; CDR3: CASSVNPMNTEAFF